This is a list of T cell receptor beta chains from one sample in a study of cytomegalovirus exposure and HLA in healthy donors. Sequencing used immunoSEQ multiplex PCR; TCRdb keeps in-frame clones, though not all of them. The data contain 60,000 to 85,000 clones, nearly 95% of them singletons. Sequenced input: PBMCs. The receptors were gathered from a man in his late teens or twenties in good health and CMV-seropositive. The CDR3 runs from the conserved cysteine through the conserved F or W. The D gene is left open where the match is weak. A row's size may be missing; if present it is once, few, many or a size class.

cdr3_nt	cdr3_aa	v_call	clone_size	j_call	d_call
TGCGCCAGCAGCCAAGGAAAGGGGGTGACCTACAATGAGCAGTTCTTC	CASSQGKGVTYNEQFF	TRBV4-1	-	TRBJ2-1	-
TGTGCCAGCAGTAGCGGGAGGGCTTCGATGCAGTACTTC	CASSSGRASMQYF	TRBV11-3	-	TRBJ2-7	TRBD2
TGTGCCAGCAGATGGACAGGGGCCCCCAATGAGCAGTTCTTC	CASRWTGAPNEQFF	TRBV28	once	TRBJ2-1	TRBD1
TGCGCCAGCTCCGGGGCTAGCGGGAGTGGAGAGACCCAGTACTTC	CASSGASGSGETQYF	TRBV5-1	once	TRBJ2-5	TRBD2
TGTGCCAGCAGTCCTCGTGTTCTAGCGGGAGCCAGTTGGAATGAGCAGTTCTTC	CASSPRVLAGASWNEQFF	TRBV27	-	TRBJ2-1	TRBD2
TGTGCCAGCAGCGACAGAGATCACGACACCGGGGAGCTGTTTTTT	CASSDRDHDTGELFF	TRBV25-1	once	TRBJ2-2	-
TGTGCCAGCGAAGGGGGCTCGGGCAATCAGCCCCAGCATTTT	CASEGGSGNQPQHF	TRBV6-5	-	TRBJ1-5	TRBD1
TGTGCCAGCAGTCGCCCGAAATGGAGGGGTGGTACAGATACGCAGTATTTT	CASSRPKWRGGTDTQYF	TRBV5-4	-	TRBJ2-3	-
TGTGCCAGCAGCCCCCGACAGGGAAATAACTATGGCTACACCTTC	CASSPRQGNNYGYTF	TRBV7-2	-	TRBJ1-2	TRBD1
TGCGCCAGCAGCCGCCAGAGGTCAGCGGGAGGGTCCCCCGATACGCAGTATTTT	CASSRQRSAGGSPDTQYF	TRBV4-1	-	TRBJ2-3	TRBD2
TGTGCCAGCAGTTCTAGACAGGGACCCGATGAAAAACTGTTTTTT	CASSSRQGPDEKLFF	TRBV6-1	-	TRBJ1-4	TRBD1
TGTGCCAGCAGCGTAGGGCGGTCCTCTGGGGCCAACGTCCTGACTTTC	CASSVGRSSGANVLTF	TRBV9	-	TRBJ2-6	-
TGTGCCAGCAGTGTTAGAAATTCTGGAAACACCATATATTTT	CASSVRNSGNTIYF	TRBV6-1	-	TRBJ1-3	-
TGTGCCAGCAGTTCCGGGACAGGGTACGAGCAGTACTTC	CASSSGTGYEQYF	TRBV28	-	TRBJ2-7	TRBD1
TGTGCCAGCAGCCTACAGTATTCCACCGGGGAGCTGTTTTTT	CASSLQYSTGELFF	TRBV6-6	-	TRBJ2-2	-
TGTGCCAGCAGTCCCCGTCCGGGACAGGGACAAGAGACCCAGTACTTC	CASSPRPGQGQETQYF	TRBV28	-	TRBJ2-5	TRBD1
TGTGCCAGCAGTGCCGGGGGTAGGGGTGGCTACACCTTC	CASSAGGRGGYTF	TRBV6-5	-	TRBJ1-2	-
TGTGCCAGCAGCTTGCAGGGGATGTGGGATGAGCAGTTCTTC	CASSLQGMWDEQFF	TRBV5-6	-	TRBJ2-1	-
TGTGCCAGCTCACCAGTCCGGTCCGATTACGAGCAGTACTTC	CASSPVRSDYEQYF	TRBV18	-	TRBJ2-7	-
TGTGCCAGCAGATCCGGGACTAGCGGGAGCAATGAGCAGTTCTTC	CASRSGTSGSNEQFF	TRBV2	-	TRBJ2-1	TRBD2
TGTGCCAGCAGTTACCGAGCGTCGGACATTCAGTACTTC	CASSYRASDIQYF	TRBV6-5	-	TRBJ2-4	-
TGTGCCAGCAGCGATGGGGAGGCAGATACGCAGTATTTT	CASSDGEADTQYF	TRBV7-9	few	TRBJ2-3	-
TGTGCCAGCAGCTTGGGGTGGAGGACAGGGGAGAACACTGAAGCTTTCTTT	CASSLGWRTGENTEAFF	TRBV7-2	-	TRBJ1-1	TRBD1
TGTGCCAGCTTACCCCGGGGTCAGGTGAACACTGAAGCTTTCTTT	CASLPRGQVNTEAFF	TRBV27	-	TRBJ1-1	-
TGTGCCAGCAGTATCTGGGCGGAGGGGTTCACCGGGGAGCTGTTTTTT	CASSIWAEGFTGELFF	TRBV27	-	TRBJ2-2	-
TGCGCCAGCCTTCCTAGGGACAACTCCTACGAGCAGTACTTC	CASLPRDNSYEQYF	TRBV10-2	-	TRBJ2-7	-
TGTGCCAGCAGTTCAACTGGTACGCAGTATTTT	CASSSTGTQYF	TRBV6-1	-	TRBJ2-3	-